This entry concerns a single TCR beta chain. The repertoire was sequenced with immunoSEQ multiplex PCR; TCRdb's copy has only in-frame clones and lacks some. This repertoire shows about 140,000 clones, around four fifths found once; its top ten account for around 21%. This sample was included in a study of radiation and T cells in renal cell carcinoma. Trimming removed 6 bases from V and 1 base from J, with 9 bases in between. The CDR3 sequence is 13 residues long. In germline, CDR1 is SEHNR, CDR2 FQNEAQ (reference sequence). Sample time point: baseline pretreatment blood. Treatment: 15 Gy SBRT to primary tumor, nephrectomy 4 weeks later.

The V gene is TRBV7-9, the J gene TRBJ1-1; TRBD1 might be the D (5 bases). The sample here was blood, taken from a patient whose treatment included radiotherapy and nephrectomy. This sequence was found in a woman between 45 and 65 years old with renal cell carcinoma. The chain's CDR3 is CASRRGGNTEAFF. In nucleotides, the CDR3 is TGTGCCAGCAGAAGGGGTGGGAACACTGAAGCTTTCTTT.